The 9 T cell receptor beta chains presented below share a single source sample, sequenced in a study of cytomegalovirus exposure and HLA in healthy donors. PCR involved 60 Vbeta and 13 Jbeta primers. The protocol was immunoSEQ multiplex PCR, while the TCRdb copy is restricted to in-frame clones and leaves out a portion. The table records some 120,000 clones, about four fifths of them present only once. Sequenced input: PBMCs. The receptors were sampled from a man aged 25 to 40 in good health and CMV-seronegative.

The V gene is TRBV5-4, the J gene TRBJ2-7; possible D gene TRBD2, 6 bases. This CDR3 region has 14 residues. Germline V gives CDR1 SGHNT, CDR2 YYREEE (reference sequence). Trimming removed 0 bases at V and 3 bases at J, with 10 bases between. Here the CDR3 reads CASSLELASYEQYF. CDR3 coding DNA: TGTGCCAGCAGCTTGGAACTAGCAAGCTACGAGCAGTACTTC.

The chain uses TRBV10-3 and TRBJ2-1; 10 bases are shared with TRBD2. The germline V gene has CDR1 ENHRY and CDR2 SYGVKD. CDR3 length equals 15 residues. V lost 3 bases and J lost 5; bases outside the gene matches: 4. The CDR3 region has the DNA TGTGCCATCAGTGACCAACTAGCGGGAAACAATGAGCAGTTCTTC. Translated, it gives CAISDQLAGNNEQFF.

This chain uses TRBV7-9 with TRBJ1-4; 7 nucleotides match TRBD1. V lost 5 bases to trimming and J lost 3 bases; unmatched junction nucleotides: 6. Germline V lookup: CDR1 SEHNR, CDR2 FQNEAQ (reference sequence). The CDR3 sequence is 15 residues long. The CDR3 protein is CASSERQGPNEKLFF. The CDR3 nucleotides read TGTGCCAGCAGCGAGCGACAGGGTCCTAATGAAAAACTGTTTTTT.

The chain joins TRBV9 to TRBJ2-6; 8 nucleotides line up with TRBD1. J gave up 2 bases and V 3 bases, and 4 bases lay outside the gene matches. Germline V gene sequence: CDR1 SGDLS, CDR2 YYNGEE. The CDR3 runs to 16 residues. CDR3 loop: CASSDTGGAGANVLTF. The CDR3 DNA sequence: TGTGCCAGCAGCGATACAGGGGGTGCTGGGGCCAACGTCCTGACTTTC.

The chain has TRBV6-5 and TRBJ2-3; D not certain. CDR1 is MNHEY and CDR2 is SVGAGI in the germline V gene. Trimming removed 5 bases at V and 6 bases at J, with 12 bases between. The CDR3 spans 13 residues. The CDR3 nucleotides are TGTGCCAGCAGTCGCTCTAGGTTTGATACGCAGTATTTT. This codes for CASSRSRFDTQYF.

This clone occurred a few times. The chain joins TRBV11-2 to TRBJ2-3; D perhaps matches TRBD2 (7 bases). CDR3 length: 15 amino acids. Germline CDR1 and CDR2: SGHAT and FQNNGV. Trimming left V 1 base short and J 6 bases short, with 14 bases between. The CDR3 spells CASSLVAGALDTQYF. For the CDR3, the DNA is TGTGCCAGCAGCTTAGTGGCGGGGGCCCTTGATACGCAGTATTTT.

As concerns this clone: At one end, the junction sequence differs from germline, possibly due to a read error. Other DNA variants within this sample encode the same CDR3. The V and J genes are TRBV6-5 and TRBJ1-6, with TRBD1 as a possible D gene (5 bases). In germline, CDR1 is MNHEY, CDR2 SVGAGI. This CDR3 has 15 residues. The CDR3 nucleotides are TGTGCCAGCAGTCCGGACGGACAAAATAATTCCCCCCTCCACTTT. It is translated as CASSPDGQNNSPLHF.

V is TRBV15 and J is TRBJ2-2; D gene ambiguous. Per germline, CDR1 LNHNV and CDR2 YYDKDF (reference sequence). This CDR3 is 16 amino acids long. With 0 bases removed from V and 0 bases from J, the gap between germline ends came to 8 bases. CDR3 DNA: TGTGCCACCAGCAGAGATCCCACGGCGAACACCGGGGAGCTGTTTTTT. Protein product: CATSRDPTANTGELFF.

This clone showed up just a few times. The chain combines TRBV13 with TRBJ1-4, with D maybe TRBD1 (5 bases). The CDR3 is made up of 17 amino acids. Trimming took off 2 bases at V and 8 bases at J, with 21 bases between the two ends. Germline V gene sequence: CDR1 PRHDT, CDR2 FYEKMQ (reference sequence). CDR3 sequence reads: CASSLRGRTGGWEKLFF. The CDR3 DNA sequence: TGTGCCAGCAGCTTAAGGGGTCGTACGGGCGGTTGGGAAAAACTGTTTTTT.